This T cell receptor beta chain was observed in a study of early T cells in non-severe SARS-CoV-2 infection. For the study at large: The study sequenced bulk RNA from unsorted whole blood, with chains unpaired.

Broader study findings: Matches to VDJdb favored anti-spike CD8 responses and missed private and CD4 specificities.

Individual cDNA molecules received unique molecular identifiers during library preparation. TCRdb processed the 5' RACE reads anew with MiXCR; each CDR3 protein has one entry. Among 70,000 to 95,000 distinct CDR3 sequences listed, approximately 14% were seen once. The CDR3 sequence is 15 residues long. The germline V gene encodes CDR1 SGHRS and CDR2 YFSETQ. V was trimmed by 5 bases and J by 3 bases, leaving 14 bases between them. This clonotype showed up many times. Antigen unknown. The receptor was derived from an adult who was a healthcare worker with PCR-confirmed SARS-CoV-2 infection or an uninfected control (not recorded which). This chain joins TRBV5-1 and TRBJ2-2; D gene ambiguous. The material sequenced was whole blood. The CDR3 protein is CASRPVSGYTGELFF. In DNA form, the CDR3 reads TGCGCCAGCAGACCGGTGTCGGGTTACACCGGGGAGCTGTTTTTT. The full variable domain, its missing parts supplied by reference TRBV5-1 and TRBJ2-2, is KAGVTQTPRYLIKTRGQQVTLSCSPISGHRSVSWYQQTPGQGLQFLFEYFSETQRNKGNFPGRFSGRQFSNSRSEMNVSTLELGDSALYLCASRPVSGYTGELFFGEGSRLTVL.